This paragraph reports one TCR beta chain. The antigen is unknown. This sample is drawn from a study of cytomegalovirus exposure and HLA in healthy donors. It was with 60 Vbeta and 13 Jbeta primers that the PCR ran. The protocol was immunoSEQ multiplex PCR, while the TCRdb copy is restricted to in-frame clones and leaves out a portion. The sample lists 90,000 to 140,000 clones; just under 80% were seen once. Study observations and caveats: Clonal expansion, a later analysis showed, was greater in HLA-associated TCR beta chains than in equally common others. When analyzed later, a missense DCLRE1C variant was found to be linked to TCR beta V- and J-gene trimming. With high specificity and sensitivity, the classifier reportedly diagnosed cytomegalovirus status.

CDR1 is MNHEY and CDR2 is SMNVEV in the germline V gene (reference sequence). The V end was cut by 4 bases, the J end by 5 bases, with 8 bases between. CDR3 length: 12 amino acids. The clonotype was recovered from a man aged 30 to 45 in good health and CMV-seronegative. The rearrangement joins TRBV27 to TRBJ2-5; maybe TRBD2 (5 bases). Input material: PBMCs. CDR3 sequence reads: CASSSTGETQYF. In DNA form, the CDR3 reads TGTGCCAGCAGTTCTACGGGGGAGACCCAGTACTTC.